This T cell receptor (beta chain) was sequenced during a study of Siglec-9 on CD8 T cells in melanoma. TCRdb's table, derived via immunoSEQ multiplex PCR, lists solely in-frame clones and lacks some. Counted here are 29,000 or so clones, 75% to 85% occurring once; the ten biggest clones make up around 5.5%. CDR1 is MGHDK, CDR2 SYGVNS, per germline. There are 13 residues in the CDR3. Trimming pared 5 bases from V and 8 bases from J, leaving 12 bases between. General study points: In melanoma tumors, a Siglec-9-marked effector memory CD8+ subset reportedly appeared to accumulate.

Details on this clone: Its antigen is not identified.

The chain couples TRBV25-1 to TRBJ1-4; the D is unclear. The clonotype was recovered from a human donor in good health. Specimen: Siglec-9- CD8+ T cells sorted from blood. For the CDR3, the DNA is TGTGCCAGCAGTCCAATGAGCGGGGAAAAACTGTTTTTT. Protein sequence: CASSPMSGEKLFF.